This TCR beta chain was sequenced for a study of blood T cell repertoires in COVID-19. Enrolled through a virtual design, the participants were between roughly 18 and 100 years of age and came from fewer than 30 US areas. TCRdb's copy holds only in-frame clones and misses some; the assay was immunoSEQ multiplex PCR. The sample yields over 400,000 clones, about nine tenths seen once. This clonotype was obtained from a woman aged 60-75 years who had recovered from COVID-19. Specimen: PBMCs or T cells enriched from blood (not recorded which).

The CDR3 region is CASSVGTIPYNEQFF. The CDR3 region has the DNA TGTGCCAGCAGCGTAGGCACAATTCCCTACAATGAGCAGTTCTTC. This chain uses TRBV9 with TRBJ2-1; the D is unclear. Trimming removed 0 bases at V and 2 bases at J, with 9 bases between. This CDR3 contains 15 residues. Germline CDR1 SGDLS, CDR2 YYNGEE.